The sequence of this T cell receptor beta chain was determined in a study of beta chain features in type 1 diabetes. In the study overall: Analysis included about 110 million sorted cells drawn from all samples.

This clone has just a few counts. What it binds is unknown. cDNA synthesis used the whole RNA isolate, giving expressed TCRB sequences. Sequencing of naive, central memory and regulatory T cell samples gave an average of about 3.9 million reads. Libraries were prepared by immunoSEQ multiplex PCR; TCRdb keeps only in-frame clonotypes and omits some of them. The sample comprises 970,000 or so clones, about a sixth of which are singletons, and 0.02% to 0.025% rests with the top ten. Per germline, CDR1 SGHAT and CDR2 FQNNGV. The CDR3 is 14 amino acids. V lost 5 bases to trimming and J lost 3 bases, with 11 bases between them. Study-wide points: For patients, the naive, central memory and Treg TCRB repertoires appeared more alike than for healthy donors. VDJ junctions from type 1 diabetes patients carried fewer insertions and larger deletions.

This chain connects TRBV11-2 to TRBJ1-5, with TRBD1 as a possible D gene (5 bases). Sequenced sample: naive CD4+ T cells from blood. The clonotype comes from a woman under 30 in good health. The DNA of the CDR3 is TGTGCCAGCAGCCAAGGGACGGTCAATCAGCCCCAGCATTTT. Its protein is CASSQGTVNQPQHF. Looking up the rest from reference TRBV11-2 and TRBJ1-5 gives the full variable domain: EAGVAQSPRYKIIEKRQSVAFWCNPISGHATLYWYQQILGQGPKLLIQFQNNGVVDDSQLPKDRFSAERLKGVDSTLKIQPAKLEDSAVYLCASSQGTVNQPQHFGDGTRLSIL.